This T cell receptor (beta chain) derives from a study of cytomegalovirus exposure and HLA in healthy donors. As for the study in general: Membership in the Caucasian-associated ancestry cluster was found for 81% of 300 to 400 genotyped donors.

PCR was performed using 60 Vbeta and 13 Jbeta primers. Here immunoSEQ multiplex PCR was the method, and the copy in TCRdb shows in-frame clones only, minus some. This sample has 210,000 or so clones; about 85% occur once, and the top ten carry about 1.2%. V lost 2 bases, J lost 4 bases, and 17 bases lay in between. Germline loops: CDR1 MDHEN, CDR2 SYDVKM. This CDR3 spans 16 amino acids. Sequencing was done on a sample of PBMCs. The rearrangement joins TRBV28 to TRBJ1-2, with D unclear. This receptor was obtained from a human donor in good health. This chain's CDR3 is CASSLRLPRAPYGYTF. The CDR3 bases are TGTGCCAGCAGTTTACGTCTCCCGCGGGCACCCTATGGCTACACCTTC.